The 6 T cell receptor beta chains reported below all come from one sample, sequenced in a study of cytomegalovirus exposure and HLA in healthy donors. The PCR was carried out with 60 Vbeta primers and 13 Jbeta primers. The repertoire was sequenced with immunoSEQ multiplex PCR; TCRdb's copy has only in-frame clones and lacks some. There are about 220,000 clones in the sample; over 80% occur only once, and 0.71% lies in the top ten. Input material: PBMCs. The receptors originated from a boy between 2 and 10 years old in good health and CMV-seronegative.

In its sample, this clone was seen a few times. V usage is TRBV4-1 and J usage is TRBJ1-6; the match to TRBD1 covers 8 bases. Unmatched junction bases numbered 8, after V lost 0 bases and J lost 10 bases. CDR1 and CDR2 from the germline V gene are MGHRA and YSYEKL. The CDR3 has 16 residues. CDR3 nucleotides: TGCGCCAGCAGCCAAGAATGGACAGGGAAGGCATCACCCCTCCACTTT. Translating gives CASSQEWTGKASPLHF.

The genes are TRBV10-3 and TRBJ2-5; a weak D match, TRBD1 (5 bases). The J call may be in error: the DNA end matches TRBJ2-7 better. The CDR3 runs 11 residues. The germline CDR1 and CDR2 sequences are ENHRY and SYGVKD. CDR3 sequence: CAIRQGSEQYF. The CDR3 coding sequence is TGTGCCATCAGGCAGGGCTCCGAGCAGTACTTC.

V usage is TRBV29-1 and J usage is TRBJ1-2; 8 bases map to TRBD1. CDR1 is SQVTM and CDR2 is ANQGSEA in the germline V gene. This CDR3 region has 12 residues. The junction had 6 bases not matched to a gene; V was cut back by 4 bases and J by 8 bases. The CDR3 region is CSVGGTGGGYTF. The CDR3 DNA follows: TGCAGCGTTGGTGGGACAGGAGGAGGCTACACCTTC.

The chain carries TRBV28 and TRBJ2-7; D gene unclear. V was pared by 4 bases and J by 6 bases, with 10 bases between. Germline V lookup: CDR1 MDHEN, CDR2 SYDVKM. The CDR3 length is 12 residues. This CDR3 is CASSSSSAEQYF. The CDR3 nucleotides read TGTGCCAGCAGTTCTAGTAGTGCCGAGCAGTACTTC.

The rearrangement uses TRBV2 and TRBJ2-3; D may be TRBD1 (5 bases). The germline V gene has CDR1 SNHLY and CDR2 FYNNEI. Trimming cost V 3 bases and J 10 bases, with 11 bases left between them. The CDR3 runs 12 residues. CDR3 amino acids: CASSEEGVAQYF. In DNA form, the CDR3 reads TGTGCCAGCAGTGAGGAAGGGGTAGCGCAGTATTTT.

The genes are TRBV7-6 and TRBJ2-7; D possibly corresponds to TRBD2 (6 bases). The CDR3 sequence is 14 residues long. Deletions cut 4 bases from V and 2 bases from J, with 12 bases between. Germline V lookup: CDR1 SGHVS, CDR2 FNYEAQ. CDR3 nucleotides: TGTGCCAGCAGCTGGGGCGGGGCGCCCTACGAGCAGTACTTC. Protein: CASSWGGAPYEQYF.